One sample yielded the 13 T cell receptor beta chains listed below, sequenced in a study of blood T cell repertoires in COVID-19. The repertoire was sequenced with immunoSEQ multiplex PCR; TCRdb's copy has only in-frame clones and lacks some. The table lists under 350,000 clones, approximately 86% of them singletons, with under 3% in the top ten. The specimen sequenced was PBMCs or T cells enriched from blood (not recorded which). Every receptor here comes from a woman in her late teens or twenties who had recovered from COVID-19.

The chain has TRBV12-3 or TRBV12-4 and TRBJ1-1, with 7 bases fitting TRBD1. With V trimmed by 7 bases and J by 7 bases, 9 bases remained unmatched. The CDR3 is 13 amino acids. The CDR3 is CASTPDRDSEAFF. The CDR3 coding sequence is TGTGCCAGCACCCCGGACCGGGACAGTGAAGCTTTCTTT.

This chain uses TRBV7-2 with TRBJ1-4; 7 nucleotides match TRBD1. This CDR3 is 15 amino acids long. Germline V gives CDR1 SGHTA, CDR2 FQGNSA. Losses at the gene ends were 5 bases for V and 0 bases for J; bases not matched to a gene: 3. CDR3 protein: CASSVTGPTNEKLFF. Written as DNA, the CDR3 is TGTGCCAGCAGCGTGACAGGGCCAACTAATGAAAAACTGTTTTTT. The whole variable domain, remainder taken from reference TRBV7-2 and TRBJ1-4, is GAGVSQSPSNKVTEKGKDVELRCDPISGHTALYWYRQSLGQGLEFLIYFQGNSAPDKSGLPSDRFSAERTGGSVSTLTIQRTQQEDSAVYLCASSVTGPTNEKLFFGSGTQLSVL.

This chain uses TRBV7-9 with TRBJ1-2, with unresolved D. Germline CDR1 and CDR2: SEHNR and FQNEAQ (reference sequence). The CDR3 has 13 residues. Trimming removed 4 bases from V and 2 bases from J, with 8 bases in between. The CDR3 nucleotides read TGTGCCAGCAGCTCTCAGATAAACTATGGCTACACCTTC. This sequence encodes CASSSQINYGYTF.

The rearrangement links TRBV27 to TRBJ2-7; TRBD2 aligns across 7 bases. This CDR3 has 16 amino acids. Germline V gene sequence: CDR1 MNHEY, CDR2 SMNVEV (reference sequence). Trimming took 0 bases from V and 4 from J; bases not matched to a gene: 9. CDR3 coding DNA: TGTGCCAGCAGTTTATCGGGGGGGGACTTGGGGTACGAGCAGTACTTC. It is translated as CASSLSGGDLGYEQYF.

The V call is TRBV5-6, the J call TRBJ2-2; 8 bases line up with TRBD1. Looked up from germline, CDR1 is SGHDT and CDR2 is YYEEEE. The CDR3 runs to 16 residues. Trimming cost V 5 bases and J 4 bases; bases outside gene matches: 10. The DNA of the CDR3 is TGTGCCAGCAGATGGGGTGGACAGGGCGGCACCGGGGAGCTGTTTTTT. It translates to CASRWGGQGGTGELFF. The full variable domain, with the rest looked up from reference TRBV5-6 and TRBJ2-2, is DAGVTQSPTHLIKTRGQQVTLRCSPKSGHDTVSWYQQALGQGPQFIFQYYEEEERQRGNFPDRFSGHQFPNYSSELNVNALLLGDSALYLCASRWGGQGGTGELFFGEGSRLTVL.

The chain uses TRBV7-8 and TRBJ1-5, with 8 bases identical to TRBD1. The CDR3 length is 16 residues. V lost 4 bases and J lost 1; bases outside the gene matches: 6. Germline V CDR1 and CDR2: SGHVS, FQNEAQ. The CDR3 protein is CASSSGQGGSNQPQHF. CDR3 sequence (DNA): TGTGCCAGCAGCTCCGGACAGGGAGGGAGCAATCAGCCCCAGCATTTT.

The chain links TRBV10-3 to TRBJ2-3; TRBD1 matches 9 bases. Germline V gives CDR1 ENHRY, CDR2 SYGVKD. V shed 0 bases, J shed 0 bases, and the junction held 7 bases outside the gene matches. The CDR3 runs 18 residues. CDR3 region: CAISESTGQGTSTDTQYF. The CDR3 DNA follows: TGTGCCATCAGTGAGTCGACGGGACAGGGAACTAGCACAGATACGCAGTATTTT.

The gene calls are TRBV5-8 and TRBJ2-5; 7 bases are a match to TRBD1. V dropped 4 bases and J dropped 4; count of bases not matched to a gene: 7. The CDR3 runs to 14 residues. Germline V gene lookup returns CDR1 SGHTS and CDR2 YDEGEE. The DNA for the CDR3 is TGTGCCAGCAGCATTGGGACAGAAGTAGAGACCCAGTACTTC. It specifies CASSIGTEVETQYF.

This chain links TRBV25-1 with TRBJ2-1, with 12 bases lining up with TRBD2. Trimming took 5 bases from V and 6 from J; bases not matched to a gene: 14. Germline assignment: CDR1 MGHDK and CDR2 SYGVNS. The CDR3 consists of 18 residues. The CDR3 sequence: CASSTRTSGVLTANEQFF. In DNA form, the CDR3 reads TGTGCCAGCAGTACACGGACTAGCGGGGTACTCACGGCCAATGAGCAGTTCTTC. The variable domain in full, with the rest retrieved from reference TRBV25-1 and TRBJ2-1, is EADIYQTPRYLVIGTGKKITLECSQTMGHDKMYWYQQDPGMELHLIHYSYGVNSTEKGDLSSESTVSRIRTEHFPLTLESARPSHTSQYLCASSTRTSGVLTANEQFFGPGTRLTVL.

V gene TRBV3-1 (or the pseudogene TRBV3-2) combines with J gene TRBJ1-3, with 9 bases identical to TRBD1. The CDR3 contains 16 residues. CDR1 is LGHDT, CDR2 YNNKEL, per germline (reference sequence). Trimming took 3 bases from V and 0 from J; bases not matched to a gene: 3. CDR3 amino acids: CASSHTDRGSGNTIYF. CDR3 DNA sequence: TGTGCCAGCAGCCATACGGACAGGGGCTCTGGAAACACCATATATTTT.

The chain recombines TRBV2 with TRBJ2-1; D is unresolved. The CDR3 runs to 13 residues. CDR1 and CDR2 (germline): SNHLY, FYNNEI. Trimming pared 8 bases from V and 6 bases from J, leaving 14 bases between. CDR3 in DNA: TGTGCCAGCTTGTCCGAGATATCCAATGAGCAGTTCTTC. Amino acid sequence: CASLSEISNEQFF.

The chain joins TRBV23-1 to TRBJ1-5; 7 bases match TRBD1. TRBV23-1 is designated an ORF whose function remains uncertain. V lost 0 bases and J lost 5; bases outside the gene matches: 4. The CDR3 is made up of 15 amino acids. The CDR3 nucleotides are TGCGCCAGCAGTCAATCGGTAGGGGGCCATCAGCCCCAGCATTTT. The encoded protein is CASSQSVGGHQPQHF.

Only a few counts were recorded for this clone. The chain couples TRBV29-1 to TRBJ1-1; the D gene is possibly TRBD1 (6 bases). In germline, CDR1 is SQVTM, CDR2 ANQGSEA. CDR3 length equals 14 residues. V dropped 0 bases and J dropped 1 base, with 9 bases sitting between them. The chain's CDR3 is CSVEETGANTEAFF. The CDR3 coding sequence is TGCAGCGTTGAAGAGACAGGTGCGAACACTGAAGCTTTCTTT.